This entry features one T cell receptor beta chain sequence. Germline loops: CDR1 MDHEN, CDR2 SYDVKM. This CDR3 comprises 15 residues. J lost 2 bases, V lost 4 bases, and 7 bases had no gene match. The data were taken from a study of blood T cell repertoires in COVID-19. Methods used by the authors: Estimation of nucleated cell counts relied on the amplification of reference gene primers. Sequencing was performed with immunoSEQ multiplex PCR; in TCRdb, only in-frame clones are kept and a portion is missing. V and J calls and clone size are given by that table; D and trimming were obtained from the DNA. Of 150,000 to 200,000 clones listed, around 82% were seen once; the top ten hold 9.5% to 12%.

The chain links TRBV28 to TRBJ1-1; 7 nucleotides line up with TRBD1. The sequence derives from a man aged 60-69 years with active or convalescent COVID-19. Specimen: peripheral blood. The DNA for the CDR3 is TGTGCCAGCAGTTCATACAGGGGTTCTAACACTGAAGCTTTCTTT. Translating it yields CASSSYRGSNTEAFF.